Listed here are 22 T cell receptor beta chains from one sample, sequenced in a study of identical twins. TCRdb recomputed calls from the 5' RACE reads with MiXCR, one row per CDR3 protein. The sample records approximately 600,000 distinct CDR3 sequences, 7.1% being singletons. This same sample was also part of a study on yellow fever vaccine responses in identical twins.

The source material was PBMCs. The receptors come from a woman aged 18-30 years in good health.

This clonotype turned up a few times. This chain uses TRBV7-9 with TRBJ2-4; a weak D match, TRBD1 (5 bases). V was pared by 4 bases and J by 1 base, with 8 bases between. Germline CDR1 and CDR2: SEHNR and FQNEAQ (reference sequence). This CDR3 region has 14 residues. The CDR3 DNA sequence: TGTGCCAGCAGCTCACAGGATGCCAAAAACATTCAGTACTTC. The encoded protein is CASSSQDAKNIQYF.

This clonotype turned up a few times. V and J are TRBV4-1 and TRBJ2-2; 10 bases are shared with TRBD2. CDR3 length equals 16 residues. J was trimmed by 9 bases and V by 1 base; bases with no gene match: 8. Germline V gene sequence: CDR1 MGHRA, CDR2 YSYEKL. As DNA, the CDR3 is TGCGCCAGCAGCCAAGTGTCTAGCGGGGGTCTTCGGGAGCTGTTTTTT. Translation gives CASSQVSSGGLRELFF.

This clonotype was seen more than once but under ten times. The CDR3 region has the DNA TGTGCCAGCAGCTTAGTGGGGGGGAAGAATTCACCCCTCCACTTT. As protein: CASSLVGGKNSPLHF. The chain is built from TRBV7-8 and TRBJ1-6; tentative D call: TRBD1 (5 bases). CDR3 length equals 15 residues. The V end lost 1 base, the J end lost 7 bases, and 11 bases lay between the germline ends. From germline, CDR1 is SGHVS and CDR2 FQNEAQ.

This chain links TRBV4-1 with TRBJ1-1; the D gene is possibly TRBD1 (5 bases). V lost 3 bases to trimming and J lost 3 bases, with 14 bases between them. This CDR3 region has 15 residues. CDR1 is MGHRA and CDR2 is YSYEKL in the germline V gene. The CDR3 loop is CASSQHERGDTEAFF. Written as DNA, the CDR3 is TGCGCCAGCAGCCAGCATGAGCGGGGGGACACTGAAGCTTTCTTT.

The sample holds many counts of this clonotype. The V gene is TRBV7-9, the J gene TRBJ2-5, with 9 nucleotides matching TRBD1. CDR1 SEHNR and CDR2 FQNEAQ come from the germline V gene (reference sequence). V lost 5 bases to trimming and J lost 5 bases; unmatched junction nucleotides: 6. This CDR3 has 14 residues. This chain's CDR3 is CASSQRTGVETQYF. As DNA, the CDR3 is TGTGCCAGCAGCCAGCGGACAGGGGTGGAGACCCAGTACTTC. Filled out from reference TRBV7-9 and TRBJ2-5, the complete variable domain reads DTGVSQNPRHKITKRGQNVTFRCDPISEHNRLYWYRQTLGQGPEFLTYFQNEAQLEKSRLLSDRFSAERPKGSFSTLEIQRTEQGDSAMYLCASSQRTGVETQYFGPGTRLLVL.

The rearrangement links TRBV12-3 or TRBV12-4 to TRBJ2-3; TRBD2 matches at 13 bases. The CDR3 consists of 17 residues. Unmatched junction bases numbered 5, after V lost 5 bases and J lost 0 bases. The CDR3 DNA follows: TGTGCCAGCAGTCCGGGACTAGCGGGAATCAGCACAGATACGCAGTATTTT. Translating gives CASSPGLAGISTDTQYF.

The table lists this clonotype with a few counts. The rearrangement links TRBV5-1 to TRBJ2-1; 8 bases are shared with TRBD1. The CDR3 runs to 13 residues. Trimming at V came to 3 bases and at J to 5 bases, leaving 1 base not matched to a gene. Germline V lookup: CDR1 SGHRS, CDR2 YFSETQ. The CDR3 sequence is CASSWDRHNEQFF. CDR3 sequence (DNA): TGCGCCAGCAGCTGGGACAGGCACAATGAGCAGTTCTTC.

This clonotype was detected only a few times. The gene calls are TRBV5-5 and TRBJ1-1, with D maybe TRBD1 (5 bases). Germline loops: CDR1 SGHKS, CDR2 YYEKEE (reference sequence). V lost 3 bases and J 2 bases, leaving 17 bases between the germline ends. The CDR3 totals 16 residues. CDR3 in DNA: TGTGCCAGCAGCTGGAACCGTTACCAGGGAAACACTGAAGCTTTCTTT. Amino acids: CASSWNRYQGNTEAFF.

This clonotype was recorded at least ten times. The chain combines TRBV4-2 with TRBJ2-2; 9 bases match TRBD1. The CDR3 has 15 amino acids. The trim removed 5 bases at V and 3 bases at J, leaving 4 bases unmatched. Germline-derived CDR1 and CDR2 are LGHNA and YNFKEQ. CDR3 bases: TGTGCCAGCAGCAAAGGGGACAGGGACACCGGGGAGCTGTTTTTT. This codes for CASSKGDRDTGELFF.

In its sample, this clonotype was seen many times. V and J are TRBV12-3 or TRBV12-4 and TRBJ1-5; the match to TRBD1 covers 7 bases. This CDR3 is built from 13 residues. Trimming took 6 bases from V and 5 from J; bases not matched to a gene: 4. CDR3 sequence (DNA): TGTGCCAGCAGGACAGGGAAGGATCAGCCCCAGCATTTT. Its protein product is CASRTGKDQPQHF.

Here the CDR3 reads CASSLEEAHEQFF. The CDR3 bases are TGTGCCAGCAGTTTGGAAGAAGCCCATGAGCAGTTCTTC. This chain connects TRBV12-3 or TRBV12-4 to TRBJ2-1; D unresolved. With 3 bases removed from V and 8 bases from J, the gap between germline ends came to 11 bases. The CDR3 covers 13 residues.

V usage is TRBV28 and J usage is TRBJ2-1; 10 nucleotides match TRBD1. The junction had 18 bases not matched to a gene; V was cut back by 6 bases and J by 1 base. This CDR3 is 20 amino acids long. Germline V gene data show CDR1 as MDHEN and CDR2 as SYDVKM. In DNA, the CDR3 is TGTGCCAGCAGCTCCAACGAGCGGGACAGGGGACCCCCTTCCTACAATGAGCAGTTCTTC. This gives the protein CASSSNERDRGPPSYNEQFF.

The CDR3 loop reads CSATTSEQFF. CDR3 nucleotides: TGCAGTGCTACAACGAGTGAGCAGTTCTTC. The V call is TRBV20-1, the J call TRBJ2-1, with unresolved D. V gave up 4 bases and J gave up 9 bases, with 7 bases separating them. The CDR3 is 10 amino acids. CDR1 and CDR2 from the germline V gene are DFQATT and SNEGSKA (reference sequence).

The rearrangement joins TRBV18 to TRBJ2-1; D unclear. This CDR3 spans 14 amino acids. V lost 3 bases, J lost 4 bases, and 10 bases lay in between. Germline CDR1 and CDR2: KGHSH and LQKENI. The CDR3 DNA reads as TGTGCCAGCTCACCGCCACAGTTTTACAATGAGCAGTTCTTC. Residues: CASSPPQFYNEQFF.

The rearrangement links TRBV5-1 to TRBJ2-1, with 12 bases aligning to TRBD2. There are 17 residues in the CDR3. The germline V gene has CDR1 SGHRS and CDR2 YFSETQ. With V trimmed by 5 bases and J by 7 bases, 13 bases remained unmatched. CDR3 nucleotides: TGCGCCAGCAGACAGAGCCTCACTAGCGGGAGGCAAAATGAGCAGTTCTTC. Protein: CASRQSLTSGRQNEQFF. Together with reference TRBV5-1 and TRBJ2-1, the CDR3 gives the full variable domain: KAGVTQTPRYLIKTRGQQVTLSCSPISGHRSVSWYQQTPGQGLQFLFEYFSETQRNKGNFPGRFSGRQFSNSRSEMNVSTLELGDSALYLCASRQSLTSGRQNEQFFGPGTRLTVL.

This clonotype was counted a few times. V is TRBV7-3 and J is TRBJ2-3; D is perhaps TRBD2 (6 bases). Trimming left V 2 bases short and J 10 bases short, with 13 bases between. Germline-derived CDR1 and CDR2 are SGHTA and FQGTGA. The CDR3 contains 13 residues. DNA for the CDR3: TGTGCCAGCAGCTTATACGCTAGCGACGCGCAGTATTTT. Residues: CASSLYASDAQYF.

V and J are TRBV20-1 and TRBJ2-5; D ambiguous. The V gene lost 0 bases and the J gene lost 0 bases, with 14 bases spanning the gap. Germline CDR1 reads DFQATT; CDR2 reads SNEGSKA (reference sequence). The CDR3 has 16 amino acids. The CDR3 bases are TGCAGTGCTAGAGATGGTGGTAGGCCCTACCAAGAGACCCAGTACTTC. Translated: CSARDGGRPYQETQYF.

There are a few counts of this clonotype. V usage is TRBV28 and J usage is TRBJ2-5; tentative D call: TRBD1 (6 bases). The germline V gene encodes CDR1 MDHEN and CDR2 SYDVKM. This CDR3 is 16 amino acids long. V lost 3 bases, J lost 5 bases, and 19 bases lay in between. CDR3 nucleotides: TGTGCCAGCAGTTTCAACAGGGATGGGGGTTTGGAGACCCAGTACTTC. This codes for CASSFNRDGGLETQYF.

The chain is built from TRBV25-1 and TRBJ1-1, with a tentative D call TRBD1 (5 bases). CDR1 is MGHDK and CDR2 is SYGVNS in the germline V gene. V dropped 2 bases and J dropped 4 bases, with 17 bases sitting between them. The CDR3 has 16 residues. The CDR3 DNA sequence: TGTGCCAGCAGTGAAGACGTCCCTATGGGGACCACTGAAGCTTTCTTT. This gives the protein CASSEDVPMGTTEAFF.

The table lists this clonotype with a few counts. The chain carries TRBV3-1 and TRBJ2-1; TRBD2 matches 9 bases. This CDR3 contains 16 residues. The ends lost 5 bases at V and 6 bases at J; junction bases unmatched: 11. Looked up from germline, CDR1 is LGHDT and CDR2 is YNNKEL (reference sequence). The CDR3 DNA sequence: TGTGCCAGCAGCGAACGGACTAGCGTTTTTCCCAATGAGCAGTTCTTC. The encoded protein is CASSERTSVFPNEQFF.

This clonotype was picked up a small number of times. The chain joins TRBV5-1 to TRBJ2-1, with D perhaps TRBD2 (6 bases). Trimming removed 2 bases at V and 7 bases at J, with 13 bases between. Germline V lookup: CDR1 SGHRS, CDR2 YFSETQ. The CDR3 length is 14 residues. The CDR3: CASSFGGLRNEQFF. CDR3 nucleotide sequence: TGCGCCAGCAGCTTTGGGGGGTTGAGGAATGAGCAGTTCTTC.

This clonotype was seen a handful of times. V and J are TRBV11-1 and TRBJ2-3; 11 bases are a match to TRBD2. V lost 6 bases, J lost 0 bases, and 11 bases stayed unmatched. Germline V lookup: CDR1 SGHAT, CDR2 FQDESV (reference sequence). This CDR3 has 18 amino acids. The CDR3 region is CASSPKGTSGRSTDTQYF. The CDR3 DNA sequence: TGTGCCAGCAGTCCTAAGGGGACTAGCGGTCGTAGCACAGATACGCAGTATTTT. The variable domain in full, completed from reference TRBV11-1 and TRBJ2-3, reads EAEVAQSPRYKITEKSQAVAFWCDPISGHATLYWYRQILGQGPELLVQFQDESVVDDSQLPKDRFSAERLKGVDSTLKIQPAELGDSAMYLCASSPKGTSGRSTDTQYFGPGTRLTVL.